One T cell receptor beta chain is described in this entry. The method was immunoSEQ multiplex PCR; TCRdb's version includes in-frame clones alone and lacks a portion of them. This table holds 70,000 to 75,000 clones, 90% to 95% found once. This sample was included in a study of cytomegalovirus exposure and HLA in healthy donors. Study-level background: The roughly 700 first-cohort repertoires shared a platform with the approximately 120 validation repertoires, as reported in a later analysis.

The CDR3 length is 15 residues. V lost 4 bases, J lost 3 bases, and 15 bases lay in between. Germline lookup yields CDR1 SGHDT and CDR2 YYEEEE. This receptor was obtained from a woman younger than 35 in good health and CMV-seropositive. The sequencing sample was made of PBMCs. V gene TRBV5-6 combines with J gene TRBJ2-3; the D gene is possibly TRBD2 (6 bases). CDR3 sequence (DNA): TGTGCCAGCAGCCCCAGACTAGTAGGGACAGATACGCAGTATTTT. This encodes CASSPRLVGTDTQYF.